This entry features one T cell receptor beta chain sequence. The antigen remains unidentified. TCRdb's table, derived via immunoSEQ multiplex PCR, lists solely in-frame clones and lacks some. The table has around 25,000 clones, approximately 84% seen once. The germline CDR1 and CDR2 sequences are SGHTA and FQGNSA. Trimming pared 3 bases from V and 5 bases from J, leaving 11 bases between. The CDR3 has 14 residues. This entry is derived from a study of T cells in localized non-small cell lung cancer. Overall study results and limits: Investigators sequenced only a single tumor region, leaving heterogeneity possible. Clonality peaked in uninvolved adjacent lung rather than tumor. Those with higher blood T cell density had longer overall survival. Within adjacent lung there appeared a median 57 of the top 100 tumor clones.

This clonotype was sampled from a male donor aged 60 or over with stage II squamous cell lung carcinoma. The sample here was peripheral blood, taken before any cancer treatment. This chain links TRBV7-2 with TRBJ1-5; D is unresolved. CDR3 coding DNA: TGTGCCAGCAGCTTTATCCCCGGGGATCAGCCCCAGCATTTT. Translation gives CASSFIPGDQPQHF.